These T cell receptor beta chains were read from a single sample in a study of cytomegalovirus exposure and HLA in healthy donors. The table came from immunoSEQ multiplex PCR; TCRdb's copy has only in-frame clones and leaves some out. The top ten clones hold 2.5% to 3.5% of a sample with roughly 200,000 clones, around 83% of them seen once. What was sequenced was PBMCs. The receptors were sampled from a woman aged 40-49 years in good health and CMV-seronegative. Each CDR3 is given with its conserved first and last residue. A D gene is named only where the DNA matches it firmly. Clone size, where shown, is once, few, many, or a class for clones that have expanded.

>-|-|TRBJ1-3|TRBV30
TGTGCCTGGAGTGACCCCAGGGGATACTCTGGAAACACCATATATTTT
CAWSDPRGYSGNTIYF
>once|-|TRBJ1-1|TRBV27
TGTGCCAGCAGGCTACAGGGGAACACTGAAGCTTTCTTT
CASRLQGNTEAFF
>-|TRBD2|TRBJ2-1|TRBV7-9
TGTGCCAGCAGCTTTACCTTAGCGGGAGGGCCACATGAGCAGTTCTTC
CASSFTLAGGPHEQFF
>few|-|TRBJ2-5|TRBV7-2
TGTGCCAGCAGCCCGCAGGGTAATCCTTTTGAGACCCAGTACTTC
CASSPQGNPFETQYF
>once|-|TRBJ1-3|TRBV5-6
TGTGCCAGCAGCTCTACCAGTATAAAGCGGGACACTCAAGGAAACACCATATATTTT
CASSSTSIKRDTQGNTIYF
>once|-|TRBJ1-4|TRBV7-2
TGTGCCAGCAGTCCTTGGAGGGAGACAATCTATGAAAAACTGTTTTTT
CASSPWRETIYEKLFF
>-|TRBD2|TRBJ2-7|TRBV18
TGTGCCAGCTCACCGCTTAGCGGGGGTACTACCTACGAGCAGTACTTC
CASSPLSGGTTYEQYF
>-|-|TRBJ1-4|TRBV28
TGTGCCAGCAGTTCGAGTAATGAAAAACTGTTTTTT
CASSSSNEKLFF
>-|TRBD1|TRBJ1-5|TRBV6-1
TGTGCCAGCAGTGTCTTGACAGGGGGCTATCAGCCCCAGCATTTT
CASSVLTGGYQPQHF
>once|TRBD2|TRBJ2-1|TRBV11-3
TGTGCCAGCAGCTTAGACCCGGGACTAGCGGGAGGGGAGCAGTTCTTC
CASSLDPGLAGGEQFF
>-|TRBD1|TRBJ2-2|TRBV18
TGTGCCAGCTCACCAATGAGGACAGGAGGGGAGCTGTTTTTT
CASSPMRTGGELFF
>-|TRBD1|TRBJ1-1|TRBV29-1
TGCAGCGCAATAATCCGGGACAGGGCCACTGAAGCTTTCTTT
CSAIIRDRATEAFF
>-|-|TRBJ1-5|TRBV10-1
TGCGCCAGCCGCGGGTCCCAGCATTTT
CASRGSQHF
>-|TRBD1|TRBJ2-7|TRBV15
TGTGCCACCAGCAGATACCCGGGACAGTTCTACGAGCAGTACTTC
CATSRYPGQFYEQYF
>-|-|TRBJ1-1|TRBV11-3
TGCGCCAGCAGCTTAAATCAGGGTACCACTGAAGCTTTCTTT
CASSLNQGTTEAFF
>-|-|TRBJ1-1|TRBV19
TGTGCCAGCCGCTCGATCTATAATGAAACTTTCTTT
CASRSIYNETFF
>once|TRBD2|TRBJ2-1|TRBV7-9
TGTGCCAGCTTACGTGGGAGCGGGAAGCCGGGGGAGCAGTTCTTC
CASLRGSGKPGEQFF
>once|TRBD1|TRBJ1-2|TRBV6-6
TGTGCCAGCAGTCTTCCCGGGACAGTTTGGGGCTACACCTTC
CASSLPGTVWGYTF
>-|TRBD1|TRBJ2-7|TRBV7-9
TGTGCCAGCAGCTTCCCCTCGACAGGGAAGTACTTC
CASSFPSTGKYF
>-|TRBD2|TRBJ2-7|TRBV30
TGTGCCTGGGGACTAGGTACCTACGAGCAGTACTTC
CAWGLGTYEQYF
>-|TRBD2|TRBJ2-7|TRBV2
TGTGCCAGCAGTGCGGCTAGCGGCCCCTACGAGCAGTACTTC
CASSAASGPYEQYF
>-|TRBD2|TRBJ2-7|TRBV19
TGTGCCAGCTCCAATCTAGGACTAGCGGGAAGCGAGCAGTACTTC
CASSNLGLAGSEQYF
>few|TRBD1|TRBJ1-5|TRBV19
TGTGCCAGTAGACTAACCTGGACAGGGAGAGGAAGCAATCAGCCCCAGCATTTT
CASRLTWTGRGSNQPQHF
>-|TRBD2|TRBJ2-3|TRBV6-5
TGTGCCAGCAACCCCTTGGGGGAGGGTACAGATACGCAGTATTTT
CASNPLGEGTDTQYF
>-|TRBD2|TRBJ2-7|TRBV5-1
TGCGCCAGCAGCTTGGGAGCGGGGCCGAGCTCCTACGAGCAGTACTTC
CASSLGAGPSSYEQYF
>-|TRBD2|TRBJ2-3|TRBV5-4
TGTGCCAGCAGCTCCGGATTCGGACTAGCGGGAGGTGCAGATACGCAGTATTTT
CASSSGFGLAGGADTQYF